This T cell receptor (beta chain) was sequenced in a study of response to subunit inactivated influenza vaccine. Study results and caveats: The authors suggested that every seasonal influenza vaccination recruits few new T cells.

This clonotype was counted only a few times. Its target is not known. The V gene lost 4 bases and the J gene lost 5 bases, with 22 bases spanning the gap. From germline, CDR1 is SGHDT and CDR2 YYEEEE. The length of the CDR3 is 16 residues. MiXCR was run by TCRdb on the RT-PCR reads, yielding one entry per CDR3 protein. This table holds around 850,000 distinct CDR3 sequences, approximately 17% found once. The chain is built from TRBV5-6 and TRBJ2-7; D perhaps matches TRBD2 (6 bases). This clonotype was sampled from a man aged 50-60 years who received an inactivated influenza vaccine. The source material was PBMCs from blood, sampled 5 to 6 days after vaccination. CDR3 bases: TGTGCCAGCAGCCCACTAGTTAGAGGGAGGAAAGACGAGCAGTACTTC. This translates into CASSPLVRGRKDEQYF.